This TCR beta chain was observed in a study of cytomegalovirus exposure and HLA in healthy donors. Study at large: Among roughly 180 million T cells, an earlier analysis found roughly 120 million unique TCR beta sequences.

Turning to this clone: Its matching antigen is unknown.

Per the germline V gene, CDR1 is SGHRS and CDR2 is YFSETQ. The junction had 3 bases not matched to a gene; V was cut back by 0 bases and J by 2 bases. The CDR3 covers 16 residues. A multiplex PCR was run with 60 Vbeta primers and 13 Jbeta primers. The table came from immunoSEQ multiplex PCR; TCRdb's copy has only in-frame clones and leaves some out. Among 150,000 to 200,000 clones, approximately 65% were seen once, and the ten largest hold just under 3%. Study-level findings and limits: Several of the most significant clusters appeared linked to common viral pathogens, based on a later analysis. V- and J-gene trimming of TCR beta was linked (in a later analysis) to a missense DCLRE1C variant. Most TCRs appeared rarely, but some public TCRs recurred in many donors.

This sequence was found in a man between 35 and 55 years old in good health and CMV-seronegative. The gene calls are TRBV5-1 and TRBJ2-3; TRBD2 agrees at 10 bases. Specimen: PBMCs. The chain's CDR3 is CASSLAGTSDTDTQYF. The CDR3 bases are TGCGCCAGCAGCTTGGCAGGGACTAGCGACACAGATACGCAGTATTTT.